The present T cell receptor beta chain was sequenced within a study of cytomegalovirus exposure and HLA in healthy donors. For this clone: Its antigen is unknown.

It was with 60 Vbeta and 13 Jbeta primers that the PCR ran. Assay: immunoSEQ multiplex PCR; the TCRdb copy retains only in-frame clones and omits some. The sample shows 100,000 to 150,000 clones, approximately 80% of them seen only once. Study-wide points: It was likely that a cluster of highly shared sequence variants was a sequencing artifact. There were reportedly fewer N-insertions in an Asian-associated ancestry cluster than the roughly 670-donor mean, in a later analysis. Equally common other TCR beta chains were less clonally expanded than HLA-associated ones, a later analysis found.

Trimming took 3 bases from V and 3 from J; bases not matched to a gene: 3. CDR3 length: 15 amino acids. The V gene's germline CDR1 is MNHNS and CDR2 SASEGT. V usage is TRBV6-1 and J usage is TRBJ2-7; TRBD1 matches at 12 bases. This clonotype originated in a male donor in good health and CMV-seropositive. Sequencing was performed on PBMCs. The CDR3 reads CASSEGTGGLYEQYF. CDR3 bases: TGTGCCAGCAGTGAGGGGACAGGGGGCCTCTACGAGCAGTACTTC.